The 6 T cell receptor beta chains presented below share a single source sample, sequenced in a study of CD8+ T cells in alopecia areata. RNA was isolated and reverse transcribed to cDNA, the sequencing template. Here immunoSEQ multiplex PCR was the method, and the copy in TCRdb shows in-frame clones only, minus some. The sample lists about 160,000 clones, around 50% occurring once. Sequenced input: CD4+ T cells sorted from blood. Every receptor here comes from a human donor with alopecia areata.

This clone was observed a few times. V usage is TRBV7-9 and J usage is TRBJ2-7; D is unresolved. Trimming shortened V by 0 bases and J by 3 bases, and 6 bases separated the two germline ends. Germline CDR1 and CDR2: SEHNR and FQNEAQ (reference sequence). The CDR3 is made up of 13 amino acids. The CDR3 reads CASSLALIYEQYF. The CDR3 coding sequence is TGTGCCAGCAGCTTAGCGCTAATCTACGAGCAGTACTTC. The full variable domain, with the rest looked up from reference TRBV7-9 and TRBJ2-7, is DTGVSQNPRHKITKRGQNVTFRCDPISEHNRLYWYRQTLGQGPEFLTYFQNEAQLEKSRLLSDRFSAERPKGSFSTLEIQRTEQGDSAMYLCASSLALIYEQYFGPGTRLTVT.

The chain is built from TRBV6-1 and TRBJ2-1, with 11 bases aligning to TRBD2. V trimming: 7 bases; J trimming: 5 bases; junction bases outside the gene matches: 7. CDR3 size: 15 residues. Germline values: CDR1 MNHNS, CDR2 SASEGT. This CDR3 reads CASTHSSGRNNEQFF. CDR3 DNA: TGTGCCAGCACACACTCTAGCGGGAGGAACAATGAGCAGTTCTTC.

The rearrangement links TRBV4-2 to TRBJ2-5; TRBD2 is a possible D gene (6 bases). CDR3 length: 15 amino acids. Per germline, CDR1 LGHNA and CDR2 YNFKEQ. V was shortened by 3 bases and J by 5 bases, with 16 bases between the two germline ends. The CDR3 DNA reads as TGTGCCAGCAGCCAGCCGTCGGGGGTTTTGGAGACCCAGTACTTC. This sequence encodes CASSQPSGVLETQYF.

The chain links TRBV28 to TRBJ2-1; 16 positions match TRBD2. CDR1 and CDR2 from the germline V gene are MDHEN and SYDVKM. V dropped 5 bases and J dropped 4; count of bases not matched to a gene: 2. This CDR3 contains 16 residues. CDR3 bases: TGTGCCAGCAGTGGGACTAGCGGGAGGGGTTACAATGAGCAGTTCTTC. Amino acids: CASSGTSGRGYNEQFF. Together with reference TRBV28 and TRBJ2-1, the CDR3 gives the full variable domain: DVKVTQSSRYLVKRTGEKVFLECVQDMDHENMFWYRQDPGLGLRLIYFSYDVKMKEKGDIPEGYSVSREKKERFSLILESASTNQTSMYLCASSGTSGRGYNEQFFGPGTRLTVL.

This clone was seen a few times. The CDR3 DNA follows: TGCAGCGTTGGAGCCTCCTACGAGCAGTACTTC. Residues: CSVGASYEQYF. The chain carries TRBV29-1 and TRBJ2-7; the D is unclear. The germline V and J ends were trimmed by 4 bases and 0 bases, with 4 bases remaining between them. CDR3 size: 11 residues. Germline values: CDR1 SQVTM, CDR2 ANQGSEA.

The chain couples TRBV29-1 to TRBJ2-3; D could derive from TRBD1 or TRBD2 (6 bases each). This CDR3 is built from 17 residues. V was trimmed by 6 bases and J by 1 base, leaving 23 bases between them. The germline V gene encodes CDR1 SQVTM and CDR2 ANQGSEA. CDR3 amino acids: CSVQNPRTGGRTDTQYF. Here the CDR3 DNA reads TGCAGCGTCCAAAACCCCCGAACCGGGGGCCGCACAGATACGCAGTATTTT.